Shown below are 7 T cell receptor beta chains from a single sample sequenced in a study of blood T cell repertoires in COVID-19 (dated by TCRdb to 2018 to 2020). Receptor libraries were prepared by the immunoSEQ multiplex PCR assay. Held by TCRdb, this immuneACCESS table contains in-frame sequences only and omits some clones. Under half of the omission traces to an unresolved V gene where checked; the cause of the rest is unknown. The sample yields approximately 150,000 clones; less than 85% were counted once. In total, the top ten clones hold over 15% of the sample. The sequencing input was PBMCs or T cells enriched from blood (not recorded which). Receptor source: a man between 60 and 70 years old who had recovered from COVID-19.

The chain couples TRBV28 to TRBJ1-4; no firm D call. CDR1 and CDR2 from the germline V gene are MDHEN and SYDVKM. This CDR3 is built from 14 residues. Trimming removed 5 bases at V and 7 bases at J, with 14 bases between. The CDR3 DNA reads TGTGCCAGCAGTCGGGGAAGGCTCGGTGAAAAACTGTTTTTT. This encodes CASSRGRLGEKLFF.

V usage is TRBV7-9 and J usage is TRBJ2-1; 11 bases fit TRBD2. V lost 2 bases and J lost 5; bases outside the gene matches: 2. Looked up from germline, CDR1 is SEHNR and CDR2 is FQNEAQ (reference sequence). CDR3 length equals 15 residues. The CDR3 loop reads CASSLLAGGNNEQFF. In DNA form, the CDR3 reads TGTGCCAGCAGCTTACTAGCGGGGGGTAACAATGAGCAGTTCTTC.

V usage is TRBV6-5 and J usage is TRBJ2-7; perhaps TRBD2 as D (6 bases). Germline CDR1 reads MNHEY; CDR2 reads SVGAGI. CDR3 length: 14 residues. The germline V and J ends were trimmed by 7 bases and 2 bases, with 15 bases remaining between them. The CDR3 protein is CASTRDAGPYEQYF. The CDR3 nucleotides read TGTGCCAGCACCCGGGACGCGGGACCCTACGAGCAGTACTTC.

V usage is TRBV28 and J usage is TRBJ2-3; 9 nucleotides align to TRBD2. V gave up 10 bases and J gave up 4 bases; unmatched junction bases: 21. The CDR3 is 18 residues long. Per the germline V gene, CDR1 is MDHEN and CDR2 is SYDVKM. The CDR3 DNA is TGTGCCACCACCGATTATCCGGGACTAGCCCCTAGGGCAGATACGCAGTATTTT. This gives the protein CATTDYPGLAPRADTQYF.

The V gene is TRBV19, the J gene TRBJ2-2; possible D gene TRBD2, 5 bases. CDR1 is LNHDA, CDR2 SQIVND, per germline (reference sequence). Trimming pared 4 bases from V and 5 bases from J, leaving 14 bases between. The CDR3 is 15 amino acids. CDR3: CASSSRGSKTGELFF. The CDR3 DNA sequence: TGTGCCAGTAGTAGTCGAGGGAGCAAGACCGGGGAGCTGTTTTTT.

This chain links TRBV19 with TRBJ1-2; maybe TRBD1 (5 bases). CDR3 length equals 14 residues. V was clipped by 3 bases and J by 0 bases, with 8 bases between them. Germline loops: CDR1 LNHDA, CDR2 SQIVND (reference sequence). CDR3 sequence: CASSIREANYGYTF. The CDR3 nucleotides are TGTGCCAGTAGTATCAGGGAAGCTAACTATGGCTACACCTTC.

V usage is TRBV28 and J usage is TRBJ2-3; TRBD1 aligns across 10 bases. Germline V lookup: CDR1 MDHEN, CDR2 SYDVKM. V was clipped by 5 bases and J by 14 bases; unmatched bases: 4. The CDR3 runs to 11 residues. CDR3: CASSPDRGLYF. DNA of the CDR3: TGTGCCAGCAGTCCCGACAGGGGGCTGTATTTT.